This T cell receptor beta chain came from a study of monozygotic twins with inflammatory bowel disease. TCRdb re-called the 5' RACE reads and catalogs CDR3 proteins one per entry, DNA excluded. Its table lists about 160,000 distinct CDR3 sequences. The CDR3 runs 15 residues. Germline V gene data show CDR1 as SGHTA and CDR2 as FQGNSA. Sequencing was performed on blood. This receptor was obtained from a human donor with ulcerative colitis or Crohn's disease, or a healthy co-twin of an affected twin (not recorded which). The chain employs TRBV7-2 and TRBJ1-1. CDR3 region: CASSLDRGTNTEAFF.